The rows below give T cell receptor beta chains drawn from one sample of a study of shared clonotypes between healthy human individuals. The assay was immunoSEQ multiplex PCR, and TCRdb's table has in-frame clones only and misses some. The top ten clones hold about an eighth of a sample with 450,000 to 600,000 clones, 79% of them seen once. Sequencing input: PBMCs. The source is a woman aged 40 to 50 in good health. Some clones in this sample may be carry-over from other donors' samples. Each CDR3 is given with its conserved first and last residue. Each record gives: V gene, J gene, clone size, D gene, CDR3 DNA, CDR3 protein. The D gene is left open where the match is weak. The size entry is marked missing in some rows and otherwise reads once, few, many or a size class.

v_gene: TRBV7-8
j_gene: TRBJ2-1
abundance: .
d_gene: .
CDR3nt: TGTGCCAGCAGCTTAATGGGGAATGAGCAGTTCTTC
CDR3aa: CASSLMGNEQFF

v_gene: TRBV4-1
j_gene: TRBJ2-7
abundance: .
d_gene: .
CDR3nt: TGCGCCAGCAGCCAAGATCTAACGGCGTCCTACGAGCAGTACTTC
CDR3aa: CASSQDLTASYEQYF

v_gene: TRBV5-4
j_gene: TRBJ2-7
abundance: few
d_gene: TRBD1
CDR3nt: TGTGCCAGCAGGCGACAGGGGGAGTTCCACGAGCAGTACTTC
CDR3aa: CASRRQGEFHEQYF

v_gene: TRBV30
j_gene: TRBJ2-7
abundance: .
d_gene: .
CDR3nt: TGTGCCTGGAGCGTCTCAGGCAACTACGAGCAGTACTTC
CDR3aa: CAWSVSGNYEQYF

v_gene: TRBV21-1
j_gene: TRBJ2-7
abundance: .
d_gene: .
CDR3nt: TGTGCCAGCAGCAAAGCACGTCGAGCATACGAGCAGTACTTC
CDR3aa: CASSKARRAYEQYF

v_gene: TRBV28
j_gene: TRBJ2-2
abundance: .
d_gene: .
CDR3nt: TGTGCCAGCAGTTTTTCCCTCAACACCGGGGAGCTGTTTTTT
CDR3aa: CASSFSLNTGELFF

v_gene: TRBV9
j_gene: TRBJ2-5
abundance: .
d_gene: .
CDR3nt: TGTGCCAGCAGCGTAGTTGTAGGGGCGGGTGAGACCCAGTACTTC
CDR3aa: CASSVVVGAGETQYF

v_gene: TRBV7-3
j_gene: TRBJ2-1
abundance: .
d_gene: .
CDR3nt: TGTGCCAGCAGCCCCCTAGGTAGCGGAGGGAGGTACAATGAGCAGTTCTTC
CDR3aa: CASSPLGSGGRYNEQFF

v_gene: TRBV25-1
j_gene: TRBJ2-3
abundance: .
d_gene: .
CDR3nt: TGTGCCAGTAGCCCCTCCTACGGCACAGATACGCAGTATTTT
CDR3aa: CASSPSYGTDTQYF

v_gene: TRBV28
j_gene: TRBJ2-7
abundance: .
d_gene: TRBD1
CDR3nt: TGTGCCAGCAGTTTATACGGGACAGGGGGCTACGAGCAGTACTTC
CDR3aa: CASSLYGTGGYEQYF

v_gene: TRBV19
j_gene: TRBJ2-4
abundance: .
d_gene: .
CDR3nt: TGTGCCAGTAGTATAGATCGTCAGAAAAACATTCAGTACTTC
CDR3aa: CASSIDRQKNIQYF

v_gene: TRBV4-3
j_gene: TRBJ1-4
abundance: .
d_gene: TRBD1
CDR3nt: TGCGCCAGCAGCCACGGACAGGGTGGGAATGAAAAACTGTTTTTT
CDR3aa: CASSHGQGGNEKLFF

v_gene: TRBV28
j_gene: TRBJ2-7
abundance: .
d_gene: .
CDR3nt: TGTGCCAGCAGTCCTCAGAACAGGAGGGTCCGGCTCTCCTACGAGCAGTACTTC
CDR3aa: CASSPQNRRVRLSYEQYF

v_gene: TRBV27
j_gene: TRBJ2-2
abundance: .
d_gene: .
CDR3nt: TGTGCCAGCAGTTTCGGTGGCAGGGAATGGGCTTGGAGTACCGGGGAGCTGTTTTTT
CDR3aa: CASSFGGREWAWSTGELFF

v_gene: TRBV6-6
j_gene: TRBJ1-5
abundance: .
d_gene: .
CDR3nt: TGTGCCAGCACCGGTGGGACTGGGAAGGGGCCCCAGCATTTT
CDR3aa: CASTGGTGKGPQHF

v_gene: TRBV10-3
j_gene: TRBJ2-3
abundance: .
d_gene: TRBD2
CDR3nt: TGTGCCATCATGGGCGGGGGGTCGGCAGATACGCAGTATTTT
CDR3aa: CAIMGGGSADTQYF

v_gene: TRBV27
j_gene: TRBJ1-1
abundance: .
d_gene: .
CDR3nt: TGTGCCAGCAGCCGTGGTAGGACACCGAACACTGAAGCTTTCTTT
CDR3aa: CASSRGRTPNTEAFF

v_gene: TRBV7-8
j_gene: TRBJ2-3
abundance: .
d_gene: .
CDR3nt: TGTGCCAGCAGCCGGCTACGGGGCACAGATACGCAGTATTTT
CDR3aa: CASSRLRGTDTQYF

v_gene: TRBV18
j_gene: TRBJ2-6
abundance: .
d_gene: .
CDR3nt: TGTGCCAGCTCACCATCTGGGGCCAACGTCCTGACTTTC
CDR3aa: CASSPSGANVLTF

v_gene: TRBV28
j_gene: TRBJ2-1
abundance: .
d_gene: TRBD2
CDR3nt: TGTGCCAGCAGGCCCCAGCGCGTAGCGGGAGTGGGTGGGAATGAGCAGTTCTTC
CDR3aa: CASRPQRVAGVGGNEQFF

v_gene: TRBV6-5
j_gene: TRBJ2-5
abundance: .
d_gene: .
CDR3nt: TGTGCCAGCAGTTACAGGGGTTTGAGGGAGACCCAGTACTTC
CDR3aa: CASSYRGLRETQYF

v_gene: TRBV11-2
j_gene: TRBJ2-1
abundance: .
d_gene: .
CDR3nt: TGTGCCAGCAGCCTAAGTATTACAGACTACTACAATGAGCAGTTCTTC
CDR3aa: CASSLSITDYYNEQFF

v_gene: TRBV4-2
j_gene: TRBJ2-1
abundance: .
d_gene: TRBD2
CDR3nt: TGTGCCAGCAGCCAAGAGGGGGGAGGGGTATACAATGAGCAGTTCTTC
CDR3aa: CASSQEGGGVYNEQFF

v_gene: TRBV10-2
j_gene: TRBJ2-7
abundance: .
d_gene: .
CDR3nt: TGCGCCAGCAGGTTTAGAGAGTCCTACGAGCAGTACTTC
CDR3aa: CASRFRESYEQYF

v_gene: TRBV7-3
j_gene: TRBJ2-1
abundance: .
d_gene: .
CDR3nt: TGTGCCAGCAGCTTAAAACCCGCGGTTTACTCCTACAATGAGCAGTTCTTC
CDR3aa: CASSLKPAVYSYNEQFF

v_gene: TRBV6-1
j_gene: TRBJ1-5
abundance: few
d_gene: .
CDR3nt: TGTGCCAGCAGTGGGAACAGGGATTCAGAGCCCCAGCATTTT
CDR3aa: CASSGNRDSEPQHF

v_gene: TRBV19
j_gene: TRBJ1-3
abundance: once
d_gene: TRBD1
CDR3nt: TGTGCCAGTGGCGGACAGGGGGGTAGAAACACCATATATTTT
CDR3aa: CASGGQGGRNTIYF

v_gene: TRBV6-5
j_gene: TRBJ2-7
abundance: .
d_gene: TRBD2
CDR3nt: TGTGCCGTTACTAGCGGGAGGGCCTACGAGCAGTACTTC
CDR3aa: CAVTSGRAYEQYF

v_gene: TRBV25-1
j_gene: TRBJ2-1
abundance: .
d_gene: TRBD2
CDR3nt: TGTGCCAGCAGCCGGACTAGCGGGGGCAGTGAGCAGTTCTTC
CDR3aa: CASSRTSGGSEQFF

v_gene: TRBV6-6
j_gene: TRBJ2-5
abundance: .
d_gene: .
CDR3nt: TGTGCCAGCCGGAGGGGAGGAGAAGAGACCCAGTACTTC
CDR3aa: CASRRGGEETQYF

v_gene: TRBV4-1
j_gene: TRBJ2-2
abundance: .
d_gene: .
CDR3nt: TGCGCCAGCAGCCAAGATTGGGGTAGCTTTAGCACCGGGGAGCTGTTTTTT
CDR3aa: CASSQDWGSFSTGELFF

v_gene: TRBV28
j_gene: TRBJ1-2
abundance: .
d_gene: .
CDR3nt: TGTGCCAGCAGTGGCCCCCTGGGGCTCTATGGCTACACCTTC
CDR3aa: CASSGPLGLYGYTF

v_gene: TRBV11-2
j_gene: TRBJ1-3
abundance: .
d_gene: .
CDR3nt: TGTGCCAGCAGCTTAGTTGTCAGAGGCTCTGGAAACACCATATATTTT
CDR3aa: CASSLVVRGSGNTIYF

v_gene: TRBV4-2
j_gene: TRBJ2-1
abundance: .
d_gene: .
CDR3nt: TGTGCCAGCAGCCAAGATCGATTAGAGCAGTTCTTC
CDR3aa: CASSQDRLEQFF

v_gene: TRBV19
j_gene: TRBJ1-5
abundance: few
d_gene: TRBD1
CDR3nt: TGTGCCAGTAAGACCAACACAGGGGGCAATCAGCCCCAGCATTTT
CDR3aa: CASKTNTGGNQPQHF

v_gene: TRBV19
j_gene: TRBJ2-2
abundance: .
d_gene: .
CDR3nt: TGTGCCAGTAGTCTAACTGGGGGCACCGGGGAGCTGTTTTTT
CDR3aa: CASSLTGGTGELFF

v_gene: TRBV10-2
j_gene: TRBJ2-7
abundance: .
d_gene: .
CDR3nt: TGCGCCAGCAGCTCGGGACTGGGGGCCTACGAGCAGTACTTC
CDR3aa: CASSSGLGAYEQYF

v_gene: TRBV30
j_gene: TRBJ2-3
abundance: few
d_gene: .
CDR3nt: TGTGCCTGGGGCAGGACCACAGATACGCAGTATTTT
CDR3aa: CAWGRTTDTQYF

v_gene: TRBV2
j_gene: TRBJ2-5
abundance: .
d_gene: TRBD1
CDR3nt: TGTGCCAGCAGTGAGGGCAGGGGGCTTGAGACCCAGTACTTC
CDR3aa: CASSEGRGLETQYF

v_gene: TRBV14
j_gene: TRBJ2-7
abundance: .
d_gene: TRBD1
CDR3nt: TGTGCCAGCAGCCCACAGGGACAGGGCTACGAGCAGTACTTC
CDR3aa: CASSPQGQGYEQYF

v_gene: TRBV7-2
j_gene: TRBJ2-1
abundance: .
d_gene: TRBD2
CDR3nt: TGTGCCAGCAGCCCCCAGGCGGCGGGAGCGGGCAATGAGCAGTTCTTC
CDR3aa: CASSPQAAGAGNEQFF

v_gene: TRBV7-8
j_gene: TRBJ2-2
abundance: .
d_gene: TRBD1
CDR3nt: TGTGCCAGCAGCTTAGTGGACAGGGCCGGGGAGCTGTTTTTT
CDR3aa: CASSLVDRAGELFF